This TCR beta chain derives from a study of blood T cell repertoires in COVID-19 (dated by TCRdb to about 2020). About the study as a whole: Samples from collaborators originated in the United States, Italy and Spain and spanned both the acute and convalescent phases of COVID-19. HLA class I and class II types, where available, came from metadata supplied by the sample provider rather than from assay-based typing. A de-identified subject ID, COVID-19 status, age in years and sex were almost always included in the sample metadata. The prospective study material was composed of cDNA or gDNA derived from T cells, B-cell-depleted T cells, or PBMCs. Samples were obtained from the ongoing ImmuneRACE study (first 160 participants) and from 1,254 subjects provided by 6 global collaborators. A freely available public database, intended as a resource for researchers studying the immune response to SARS-CoV-2, is where the repertoires were released. The dataset comprised deeply sampled blood TCRbeta repertoires from subjects exposed to, actively infected with, or recovered from COVID-19. The paper as a whole reports these results and caveats: The quantity of clinical and demographic metadata differed by source and by participant and was supplied without curation.

TCRbeta CDR3 regions were amplified from genomic DNA by means of the immunoSEQ Assay, a bias-controlled multiplex PCR. The authors' pipeline ran thus. Nucleated cell counts per sample were estimated from amplification of reference gene primers within the assay. To quantify the absolute abundance of each unique TCRbeta CDR3 rearrangement, sequence reads were collapsed and filtered. For each sample, productive Simpson clonality was calculated by taking the square root of Simpson's diversity index across productive rearrangements. TCRdb's version of the immuneACCESS table is confined to in-frame rearrangements and falls short of the full clone set. An unresolved V gene accounts for under half of the shortfall where checked; the remainder is of unknown origin. That table is the source of V, J and clone size, and D and trimming were worked out from the DNA. In this sample the table shows more than 150,000 clones, about 86% of which occur a single time. The top ten clones comprise over 13% of the sample.

This clone was observed a few times. Its antigen is unknown. No qualities accompany the bases; no much larger clone lies one base away. Spanning cysteine to phenylalanine, the CDR3 consists of 16 amino acids. Of all the DNA, just the CDR3 is kept, 48 bases in frame from base 1. CDR1 and CDR2 were assigned from the germline V gene as KGHDR and SFDVKD. V is pruned by 1 base and J by 5 bases, leaving 5 bases of the junction without a gene match. Collaborating institutions collected whole blood in K2EDTA tubes following their own protocols. For TCRbeta analysis, collaborators shipped samples as frozen whole blood, isolated PBMCs, or DNA extracted from either of those sample types.

Input material: peripheral blood. Recombination linked TRBV24-1 to TRBJ2-1, with TRBD2 identical over 9 junction bases. This clonotype was obtained from a man younger than 40 with active or convalescent COVID-19. The CDR3: CATSDLSSGDHNEQFF. The DNA reads as follows: TGTGCCACCAGTGATTTATCTAGCGGGGACCACAATGAGCAGTTCTTC.